The next 30 T cell receptor beta chains were all read from a single sample in a study of post-analysis software for immune sequencing data. Unique-molecular-identifier-tagged TCR beta cDNA libraries were used. TCRdb re-called the PCR reads through MiXCR, storing one row per CDR3 protein. Here the sample spans hundreds of thousands of distinct CDR3 sequences, 25% to 30% being singletons. Whole-study results and caveats: Roughly five TRBV segments, including TRBV5-6, TRBV5-1 and TRBV20-1, were more frequent in patients than controls.

Their target antigens are unknown. Sequenced input: blood. The receptors were sampled from a girl under 18 with multiple sclerosis.

The chain recombines TRBV9 with TRBJ2-5; possibly TRBD2 for D (5 bases). The ends were cut back, 0 bases at V and 1 base at J, with 10 bases in the middle. Germline V gene data show CDR1 as SGDLS and CDR2 as YYNGEE. The CDR3 is 15 residues long. For the CDR3, the DNA is TGTGCCAGCAGCGTAGCAAGAGGAGGCCAAGAGACCCAGTACTTC. It encodes CASSVARGGQETQYF.

The genes are TRBV27 and TRBJ2-7; 11 bases match TRBD1. The J segment lost 2 bases and the V segment lost 5 bases, leaving 5 bases of the junction unmatched. CDR1 and CDR2 from the germline V gene are MNHEY and SMNVEV (reference sequence). CDR3 length: 15 amino acids. CDR3 sequence: CASSGGTGGAYEQYF. Written as DNA, the CDR3 is TGTGCCAGCAGTGGGGGGACAGGGGGGGCCTACGAGCAGTACTTC.

In this sample, this clonotype turned up a few times. The chain carries TRBV7-9 and TRBJ2-7, with D possibly being TRBD2 (5 bases). The germline gives CDR1 SEHNR, CDR2 FQNEAQ (reference sequence). The V and J ends lost 5 bases and 6 bases respectively, with 17 bases between them. The CDR3 sequence is 14 residues long. The CDR3 spells CASSPPAGRGEQYF. The DNA of the CDR3 is TGTGCCAGCAGCCCTCCGGCGGGTCGCGGCGAGCAGTACTTC.

The J gene is TRBJ2-5, the V gene TRBV20-1; D may be TRBD1 (5 bases). Germline CDR1 is DFQATT and CDR2 is SNEGSKA (reference sequence). Trimming shortened V by 1 base and J by 5 bases, and 14 bases separated the two germline ends. The CDR3 spans 14 residues. Here the CDR3 DNA reads TGCAGTGCTAGAGGGTCGGCAGGGCGGGAGACCCAGTACTTC. Protein: CSARGSAGRETQYF.

This clonotype appeared a few times. This rearrangement joins TRBV10-3 to TRBJ1-1; 7 bases are a match to TRBD1. Germline-derived CDR1 and CDR2 are ENHRY and SYGVKD. The V segment lost 4 bases and the J segment 0 bases; nucleotides outside the gene matches: 11. This CDR3 spans 17 amino acids. The CDR3 DNA reads as TGTGCCATCAGTGTGATGTCCGGGACAGACATGAACACTGAAGCTTTCTTT. Protein product: CAISVMSGTDMNTEAFF.

The J gene is TRBJ1-2, the V gene TRBV2, with D possibly being TRBD1 (6 bases). CDR1 and CDR2 from the germline V gene are SNHLY and FYNNEI. The CDR3 sequence is 13 residues long. The V and J ends lost 8 bases and 7 bases respectively, with 17 bases between them. CDR3 DNA sequence: TGTGCCAGCCCTCGGGGCGGGGGCGTTGGCTACACCTTC. It yields the protein CASPRGGGVGYTF.

This clonotype was detected only a few times. The chain recombines TRBV5-6 with TRBJ2-5; 9 bases line up with TRBD1. Trimming removed 4 bases from V and 3 bases from J; junction bases left unmatched: 4. The CDR3 contains 14 residues. Germline CDR1 reads SGHDT; CDR2 reads YYEEEE. This CDR3 reads CASSLTGGKETQYF. In DNA, the CDR3 is TGTGCCAGCAGCCTTACAGGGGGCAAAGAGACCCAGTACTTC.

The chain couples TRBV28 to TRBJ2-3; 7 bases map to TRBD1. J was trimmed by 3 bases and V by 7 bases; bases with no gene match: 7. From germline, CDR1 is MDHEN and CDR2 SYDVKM. This CDR3 comprises 14 residues. In DNA, the CDR3 is TGTGCCAGCAAGAGCAGGGGGTGGACAGATACGCAGTATTTT. It encodes CASKSRGWTDTQYF.

The chain links TRBV20-1 to TRBJ2-1; D unresolved. Matching the DNA end better, TRBJ2-7 makes the J call doubtful. The CDR3 is 13 amino acids. Per the germline V gene, CDR1 is DFQATT and CDR2 is SNEGSKA (reference sequence). This CDR3 reads CSASTDSYNEQYF. The CDR3 coding sequence is TGCAGTGCTAGCACTGACTCCTACAATGAGCAGTACTTC.

The chain employs TRBV9 and TRBJ1-6; TRBD1 might be the D (5 bases). V lost 3 bases and J lost 18, with 16 bases in between. Germline V gene lookup returns CDR1 SGDLS and CDR2 YYNGEE. The CDR3 has 12 residues. The DNA for the CDR3 is TGTGCCAGCAGCGGACCCAGGCGGGACCCCCACTTT. Amino acids: CASSGPRRDPHF.

V gene TRBV19 combines with J gene TRBJ2-3, with D perhaps TRBD1 or TRBD2 (5 bases each). The CDR3 contains 13 residues. V was clipped by 6 bases and J by 7 bases, with 14 bases between them. Germline CDR1 LNHDA, CDR2 SQIVND (reference sequence). CDR3 sequence reads: CASSPEGRNTQYF. CDR3 nucleotide sequence: TGTGCCAGTAGCCCTGAGGGGCGGAATACGCAGTATTTT.

In this sample, this clonotype turned up many times. The chain recombines TRBV6-6 with TRBJ2-2; TRBD1 is a possible D gene (6 bases). Trimming removed 2 bases from V and 10 bases from J, with 8 bases in between. Germline lookup yields CDR1 MNHNY and CDR2 SVGAGI (reference sequence). The CDR3 runs 12 residues. CDR3 loop: CASSYQGLELFF. The CDR3 DNA reads as TGTGCCAGCAGTTACCAGGGGTTGGAGCTGTTTTTT.

As to this clonotype: Being one base from a much bigger clone, this may be a read error. The rearrangement joins TRBV6-5 to TRBJ2-1; perhaps TRBD2 as D (6 bases). Germline lookup yields CDR1 MNHEY and CDR2 SVGAGI. This CDR3 contains 13 residues. Trimming took 8 bases from V and 0 from J, leaving 8 bases between them. The CDR3 loop is CASGGDSYNEQFF. The CDR3 DNA reads as TGTGCCAGCGGCGGGGACTCCTACAATGAGCAGTTCTTC.

This clonotype was recorded many times. This chain uses TRBV7-2 with TRBJ1-5; D might be TRBD1 (5 bases). The germline gives CDR1 SGHTA, CDR2 FQGNSA. The length of the CDR3 is 15 residues. The ends were cut back, 5 bases at V and 0 bases at J, with 11 bases in the middle. CDR3 amino acids: CASSPDRISNQPQHF. The CDR3 coding sequence is TGTGCCAGCAGCCCCGACAGAATTAGCAATCAGCCCCAGCATTTT. Together with reference TRBV7-2 and TRBJ1-5, the CDR3 gives the full variable domain: GAGVSQSPSNKVTEKGKDVELRCDPISGHTALYWYRQSLGQGLEFLIYFQGNSAPDKSGLPSDRFSAERTGGSVSTLTIQRTQQEDSAVYLCASSPDRISNQPQHFGDGTRLSIL.

Turning to this clonotype: A read error may produce the germline difference seen at one junction end. Here the CDR3 DNA reads TGCGTCAGCAGCCCCGGGCCAGGACAGGCCTCTGGGGCCAACGTCCTGACTTTC. It is translated as CVSSPGPGQASGANVLTF. This chain joins TRBV5-1 and TRBJ2-6; 7 nucleotides line up with TRBD1. Germline-derived CDR1 and CDR2 are SGHRS and YFSETQ. The CDR3 runs to 18 residues.

Ten or more counts support this clonotype. The chain employs TRBV10-2 and TRBJ2-7; D is uncertain. CDR3 length: 12 amino acids. The germline CDR1 and CDR2 sequences are WSHSY and SAAADI. Trimming shortened V by 2 bases and J by 2 bases, and 4 bases separated the two germline ends. The DNA of the CDR3 is TGCGCCAGCAGTGAGACCCCCTACGAGCAGTACTTC. This codes for CASSETPYEQYF.

The chain is built from TRBV20-1 and TRBJ2-5; D is ambiguous. Trimming left V 0 bases short and J 3 bases short, with 14 bases between. Germline CDR1 is DFQATT and CDR2 is SNEGSKA (reference sequence). This CDR3 contains 15 residues. This CDR3 reads CSARDHSAGKETQYF. The CDR3 DNA is TGCAGTGCTAGAGATCATTCAGCAGGCAAAGAGACCCAGTACTTC.

The genes are TRBV28 and TRBJ2-6, with unresolved D. With 4 bases removed from V and 0 bases from J, the gap between germline ends came to 10 bases. The CDR3 length is 16 residues. CDR1 is MDHEN and CDR2 is SYDVKM in the germline V gene. The CDR3 region is CASSSPGGSGANVLTF. CDR3 DNA: TGTGCCAGCAGTTCTCCAGGCGGCTCTGGGGCCAACGTCCTGACTTTC.

This clonotype was detected a few times. The genes are TRBV5-1 and TRBJ1-5; D is unclear. CDR1 is SGHRS, CDR2 YFSETQ, per germline. V was cut by 4 bases and J by 1 base, with 15 bases left in between. The CDR3 runs to 16 residues. The CDR3 DNA sequence: TGCGCCAGCAGCCCCCGGCCCGGGCGGAGCAATCAGCCCCAGCATTTT. This encodes CASSPRPGRSNQPQHF.

This clonotype was counted only a few times. This chain links TRBV7-9 with TRBJ2-5, with 8 nucleotides matching TRBD2. Trimming took 5 bases from V and 5 from J; bases not matched to a gene: 13. Germline CDR1 is SEHNR and CDR2 is FQNEAQ (reference sequence). The CDR3 runs to 16 residues. CDR3 residues: CASSRGGLIRLETQYF. Written as DNA, the CDR3 is TGTGCCAGCAGCCGGGGGGGCCTTATCCGTTTGGAGACCCAGTACTTC.

In this sample, this clonotype turned up a few times. The chain recombines TRBV4-1 with TRBJ1-2; maybe TRBD1 (6 bases). Per the germline V gene, CDR1 is MGHRA and CDR2 is YSYEKL. The V end lost 0 bases, the J end lost 9 bases, and 17 bases lay between the germline ends. The CDR3 length is 15 residues. As DNA, the CDR3 is TGCGCCAGCAGCCAAGACATCTACAGGGATAATCGCTACACCTTC. It codes for CASSQDIYRDNRYTF.

This clonotype has just a few counts. The CDR3 DNA follows: TGTGCCAGCAGTAGCCGGACTAGCGGGGTGGAGACCCAGTACTTC. Translated, it gives CASSSRTSGVETQYF. The chain joins TRBV6-6 to TRBJ2-5, with 12 bases that match TRBD2. From germline, CDR1 is MNHNY and CDR2 SVGAGI (reference sequence). CDR3 length: 15 amino acids. Unmatched junction bases numbered 6, after V lost 5 bases and J lost 5 bases.

V is TRBV9 and J is TRBJ2-3; TRBD1 or TRBD2 may be the D gene (5 bases each). V was cut by 4 bases and J by 0 bases, with 15 bases left in between. The length of the CDR3 is 16 residues. Germline loops: CDR1 SGDLS, CDR2 YYNGEE. The CDR3 here is CASSPGKGSSTDTQYF. The CDR3 DNA reads as TGTGCCAGCAGCCCCGGGAAGGGGTCCAGCACAGATACGCAGTATTTT.

This clonotype has more than one count but fewer than ten. The rearrangement uses TRBV7-2 and TRBJ2-1; 8 bases agree with TRBD2. CDR3 size: 16 residues. The trim removed 1 base at V and 6 bases at J, leaving 8 bases unmatched. From germline, CDR1 is SGHTA and CDR2 FQGNSA. The CDR3 loop is CASSLERAGGSNEQFF. CDR3 nucleotides: TGTGCCAGCAGCTTAGAGCGGGCGGGGGGCTCCAATGAGCAGTTCTTC.

This clonotype occurred a few times. This rearrangement joins TRBV13 to TRBJ2-1, with D tentatively TRBD1 (5 bases). This CDR3 is built from 15 residues. Germline CDR1 reads PRHDT; CDR2 reads FYEKMQ (reference sequence). V gave up 5 bases and J gave up 2 bases, with 13 bases separating them. CDR3 loop: CASSTDLTAYNEQFF. The CDR3 DNA follows: TGTGCCAGCAGCACGGACCTGACAGCCTACAATGAGCAGTTCTTC.

In regard to this clonotype: One base away lies a much larger clone, so this may be a sequencing read error. CDR3 loop: CASHKHNEQFF. In nucleotides, the CDR3 is TGTGCCAGCCACAAGCACAATGAGCAGTTCTTC. The rearrangement links TRBV28 to TRBJ2-1; D is ambiguous. Trimming removed 8 bases at V and 5 bases at J, with 7 bases between. In germline, CDR1 is MDHEN, CDR2 SYDVKM. There are 11 residues in the CDR3.

This sequence joins TRBV20-1 and TRBJ1-2; unclear D gene. With 4 bases removed from V and 4 bases from J, the gap between germline ends came to 16 bases. Germline loops: CDR1 DFQATT, CDR2 SNEGSKA (reference sequence). This CDR3 has 14 residues. The CDR3, as DNA: TGCAGTGCTATCCCCACCACCGCCCTCTATGGCTACACCTTC. Translating gives CSAIPTTALYGYTF.

CDR3 region: CASSLKGLAYLDTQYF. In nucleotides, the CDR3 is TGTGCCAGCAGCTTAAAGGGACTAGCTTATTTAGATACGCAGTATTTT. This chain links TRBV11-2 with TRBJ2-3; 9 nucleotides align to TRBD2. Germline V gene sequence: CDR1 SGHAT, CDR2 FQNNGV. This CDR3 contains 16 residues. Germline trimming cut 2 bases from V and 5 bases from J; bases unmatched to any gene: 8. Full variable domain (rest looked up from reference TRBV11-2 and TRBJ2-3): EAGVAQSPRYKIIEKRQSVAFWCNPISGHATLYWYQQILGQGPKLLIQFQNNGVVDDSQLPKDRFSAERLKGVDSTLKIQPAKLEDSAVYLCASSLKGLAYLDTQYFGPGTRLTVL.

This chain links TRBV2 with TRBJ2-1, with a possible D match to TRBD2 (5 bases). The CDR3 is 14 residues long. Germline CDR1 SNHLY, CDR2 FYNNEI. Trimming took 1 base from V and 6 from J, leaving 10 bases between them. As DNA, the CDR3 is TGTGCCAGCAGTGAAGGGGAGCCCTCCAATGAGCAGTTCTTC. Its protein is CASSEGEPSNEQFF.

This clonotype was picked up a small number of times. This chain connects TRBV20-1 to TRBJ2-5, with D hard to call. The germline V gene has CDR1 DFQATT and CDR2 SNEGSKA (reference sequence). Trimming removed 1 base from V and 7 bases from J, with 10 bases in between. The CDR3 runs to 12 residues. The CDR3 spells CSARGTGGTQYF. As DNA, the CDR3 is TGCAGTGCTAGAGGAACCGGCGGGACCCAGTACTTC.